This is a list of T cell receptor beta chains from one sample in a study of liver allograft versus peripheral blood T cells. TCRdb re-called the reads through MiXCR, storing one row per CDR3 protein. The repertoire has around 6,600 distinct CDR3 sequences, about 18% of them found once; the top ten carry under 3%. Every receptor here comes from a human patient who had a liver transplant. The T cells may partly be graft donor cells. Both conserved end residues are part of each CDR3. Fields, in order: J gene, V gene, clone size, D gene, CDR3 DNA, CDR3 protein. A D gene is named only where the DNA matches it firmly. The size entry is marked missing in some rows and otherwise reads once, few, many or a size class.

>TRBJ1-1|TRBV27|few|TRBD1
TGTGCCAGCAGTTCGCACGGACAGGCCCCAGCTTTCTTT
CASSSHGQAPAFF
>TRBJ2-3|TRBV28|medium-sized|TRBD2
TGTGCCAGCAGTTTCGGTCTGTCGGGACTAGCGGCCACCTGGGAAGATACGCAGTATTTT
CASSFGLSGLAATWEDTQYF
>TRBJ1-4|TRBV3-1|few|.
TGTGCCAGCAGCCAAGACGAAACACGAGGGGAACTGTTTTTT
CASSQDETRGELFF
>TRBJ2-2|TRBV20-1|medium-sized|TRBD2
TGCAGTGCTAGTGGAGTAGCGGGGACCGGGGAGCTGTTTTTT
CSASGVAGTGELFF
>TRBJ1-1|TRBV19|medium-sized|.
TGTGCCAGTAGGCGGGGGGGGCCGATGAACACTGAAGCTTTCTTT
CASRRGGPMNTEAFF
>TRBJ2-6|TRBV5-6|medium-sized|.
TGTGCCAGCAGCGACGACCGCGGCTGGGCCAACGTCCTGACTTTC
CASSDDRGWANVLTF
>TRBJ1-6|TRBV29-1|medium-sized|.
TGCAGCGTTGCAGATGAACCGGTCTCCTATAATTCACCCCTCCACTTT
CSVADEPVSYNSPLHF
>TRBJ1-2|TRBV7-9|medium-sized|.
TGTGCCAGCAGCTCTCCCGCGGGCACTCATGGCTACACCTTC
CASSSPAGTHGYTF
>TRBJ1-6|TRBV25-1|.|.
TGTGCCAGCAGTGAGGTTTGGTATTCACCCCTCCACTTT
CASSEVWYSPLHF
>TRBJ1-5|TRBV6-1|.|.
TGTGCCAGCAGTGCTTCAAGCGGGGTATCCCAGCCCCAGCATTTT
CASSASSGVSQPQHF
>TRBJ1-3|TRBV19|few|.
TGTGCCAGTAGTATATCCCATGACGGAAACACCATATATTTT
CASSISHDGNTIYF
>TRBJ1-4|TRBV19|medium-sized|.
TGTGCCAGTACGGGCTCCGCGAGGACCTATAATGAAAAACTGTTTTTT
CASTGSARTYNEKLFF
>TRBJ1-1|TRBV28|.|.
TGTGCCAGCAGCCCGCCAGGCGTGAACACTGAAGCTTTCTTT
CASSPPGVNTEAFF
>TRBJ1-1|TRBV29-1|medium-sized|TRBD1
TGCAGCGTCAACAGGGGGCCGGGCACTGAAGCTTTCTTT
CSVNRGPGTEAFF
>TRBJ1-2|TRBV5-6|many|.
TGTGCCAGCAGCTTGTTTCCAGTGGAGTCTAACTATGGCTACACCTTC
CASSLFPVESNYGYTF
>TRBJ1-6|TRBV20-1|few|.
TGCAGTGCTAGAGCGAGGGGGAATTCACCCCTCCACTTT
CSARARGNSPLHF
>TRBJ2-7|TRBV19|few|.
TGTGCCAGTAGTAACCAGGGTAACGAGCAGTACTTC
CASSNQGNEQYF
>TRBJ2-7|TRBV18|medium-sized|.
TGTGCCAGCTCACCACCGGGGTGGCCATACGAGCAGTACTTC
CASSPPGWPYEQYF
>TRBJ1-2|TRBV19|large|.
TGTGCCAGTAGCCCTAGGGGGACTGGCTACACCTTC
CASSPRGTGYTF
>TRBJ2-2|TRBV28|few|.
TGTGCCAGCACTAGCGACAACACCGGGGAGCTGTTTTTT
CASTSDNTGELFF
>TRBJ1-2|TRBV6-5|medium-sized|TRBD1
TGTGCCAGCAGTTATTCGGGACAGGGAGGAGGCTACACCTTC
CASSYSGQGGGYTF
>TRBJ2-7|TRBV19|medium-sized|.
TGTGCCAGTAGGAGACAGGAAAGCTCCTACGAGCAGTACTTC
CASRRQESSYEQYF
>TRBJ1-2|TRBV5-1|.|.
TGCGCCAGCAGCGACAGAAATAACTATGGCTACACCTTC
CASSDRNNYGYTF
>TRBJ1-1|TRBV3-1|few|.
TGTGCCAGCAGCCCATGGGGGGAGAACACTGAAGCTTTCTTT
CASSPWGENTEAFF
>TRBJ2-7|TRBV6-1|few|.
TGTGCCAGCAGTGAACTTAGCTCCTACGAGCAGTACTTC
CASSELSSYEQYF